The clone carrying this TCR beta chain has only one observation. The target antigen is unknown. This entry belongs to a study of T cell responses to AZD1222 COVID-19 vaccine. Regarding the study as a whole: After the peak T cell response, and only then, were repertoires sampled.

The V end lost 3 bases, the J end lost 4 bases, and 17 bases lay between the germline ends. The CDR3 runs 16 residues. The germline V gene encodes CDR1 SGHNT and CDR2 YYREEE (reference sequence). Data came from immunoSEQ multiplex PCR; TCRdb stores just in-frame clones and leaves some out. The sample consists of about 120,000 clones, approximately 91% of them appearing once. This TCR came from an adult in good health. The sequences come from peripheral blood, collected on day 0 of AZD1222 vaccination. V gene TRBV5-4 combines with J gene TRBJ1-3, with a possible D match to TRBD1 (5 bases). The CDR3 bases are TGTGCCAGCAGCTCCCAAGCCGCGGGGCTCGGAAACACCATATATTTT. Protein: CASSSQAAGLGNTIYF.